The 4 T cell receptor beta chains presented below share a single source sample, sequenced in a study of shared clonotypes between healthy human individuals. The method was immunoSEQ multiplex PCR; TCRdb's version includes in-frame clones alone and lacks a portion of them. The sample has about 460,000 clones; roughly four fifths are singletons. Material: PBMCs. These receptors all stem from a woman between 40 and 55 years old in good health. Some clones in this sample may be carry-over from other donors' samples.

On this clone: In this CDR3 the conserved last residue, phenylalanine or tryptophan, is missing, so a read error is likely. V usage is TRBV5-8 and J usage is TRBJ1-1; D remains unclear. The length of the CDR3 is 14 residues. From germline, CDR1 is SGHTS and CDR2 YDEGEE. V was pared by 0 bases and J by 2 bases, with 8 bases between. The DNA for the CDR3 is TGTGCCAGCAGCTTGGAACCACCCAACACTGAAGCTTTCCTT. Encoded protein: CASSLEPPNTEAFL.

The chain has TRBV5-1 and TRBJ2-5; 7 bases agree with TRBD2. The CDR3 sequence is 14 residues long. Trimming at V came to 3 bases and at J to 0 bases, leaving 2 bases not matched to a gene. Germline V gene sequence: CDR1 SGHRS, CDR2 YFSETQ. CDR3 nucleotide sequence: TGCGCCAGCAGCTACGGGACTAACCAAGAGACCCAGTACTTC. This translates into CASSYGTNQETQYF.

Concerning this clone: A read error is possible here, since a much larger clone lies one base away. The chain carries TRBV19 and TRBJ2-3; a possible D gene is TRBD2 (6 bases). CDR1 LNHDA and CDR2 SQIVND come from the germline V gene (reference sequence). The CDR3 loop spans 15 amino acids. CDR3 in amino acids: CANSIRRAGTDTQYF. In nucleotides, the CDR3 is TGTGCCAATAGTATTAGGAGGGCTGGCACAGATACGCAGTATTTT.

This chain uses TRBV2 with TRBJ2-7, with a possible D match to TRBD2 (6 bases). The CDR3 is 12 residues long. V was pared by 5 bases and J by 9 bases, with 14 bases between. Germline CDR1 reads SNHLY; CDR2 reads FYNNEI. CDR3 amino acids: CASSYWTIGQYF. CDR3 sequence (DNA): TGTGCCAGCAGTTACTGGACTATCGGGCAGTACTTC.